This TCR beta chain was retrieved from a study of response to subunit inactivated influenza vaccine. TCRdb recomputed calls from the RT-PCR reads with MiXCR, one row per CDR3 protein. In the table there are around 600,000 distinct CDR3 sequences, about 11% of which are singletons. CDR3 size: 13 residues. Germline loops: CDR1 SGHNT, CDR2 YENEEA. Trimming cost V 4 bases and J 2 bases, with 7 bases left between them. Only a few counts were recorded for this clonotype. These data also formed part of another study, on T cells expressing NK-cell markers. Per that study: UMI-tagged 5'RACE template switching yielded the TCR beta cDNA. Underlying the TCR beta repertoires were sorted CD3+CD56+NKG2C+, CD3+CD56+NKG2C- and CD3+CD56-NKG2C+ T cells. The eight sequenced donors comprised seven who were HCMV-seropositive and one who was seronegative. In over 5 donors, dominant CD3+CD56+NKG2C+ clonotypes ranked among the top 10 CD8+ clonotypes. Researchers report these clonotypes also headed the CD3+CD56-NKG2C+ fraction in several donors.

This chain connects TRBV11-3 to TRBJ2-3; no clear D. The input for sequencing was PBMCs from blood, taken on the day of vaccination. The sequence was collected from a middle-aged man who received an inactivated influenza vaccine. The DNA for the CDR3 is TGTGCCAGCAGCTATGCCCCCACAGATACGCAGTATTTT. Its protein product is CASSYAPTDTQYF. The full variable domain, completed using reference TRBV11-3 and TRBJ2-3, is EAGVVQSPRYKIIEKKQPVAFWCNPISGHNTLYWYLQNLGQGPELLIRYENEEAVDDSQLPKDRFSAERLKGVDSTLKIQPAELGDSAVYLCASSYAPTDTQYFGPGTRLTVL.